This T cell receptor (beta chain) came from a study of blood T cell repertoires in COVID-19. CDR3 length equals 13 residues. Germline-derived CDR1 and CDR2 are MDHEN and SYDVKM. V lost 0 bases and J 6 bases, leaving 8 bases between the germline ends. Sequencing was performed with immunoSEQ multiplex PCR; in TCRdb, only in-frame clones are kept and a portion is missing. The sample consists of about 300,000 clones, around 82% of them appearing once. This receptor was identified in a woman aged 45 to 65 who had recovered from COVID-19. The rearrangement joins TRBV28 to TRBJ1-2, with a weak D call TRBD1 (5 bases). Sequencing used peripheral blood. In DNA, the CDR3 is TGTGCCAGCAGTTTATGGGGGCCCAATGGCTACACCTTC. Translating gives CASSLWGPNGYTF.